One and the same sample provided the 14 T cell receptor beta chains below, sequenced in a study of breast tumors, draining lymph nodes, adjacent tissues. Axillary draining lymph nodes of breast cancer patients supplied the node samples. Using its own MiXCR run on the multiplex PCR reads, TCRdb lists one record per CDR3 protein. The profile shows under 150,000 distinct CDR3 sequences, just under 20% of them singletons. Sequenced sample: axillary lymph node tissue. The receptors originated from a female donor with breast cancer. Some clones in this sample may be carry-over from other donors' samples.

This clonotype was observed at least ten times. This rearrangement joins TRBV2 to TRBJ2-5; 7 bases match TRBD1. The CDR3 sequence is 14 residues long. CDR1 and CDR2 from the germline V gene are SNHLY and FYNNEI. After removal of 8 bases from V and 3 bases from J, the junction contained 9 bases not matched to a gene. The CDR3 here is CASHRGMGKETQYF. The CDR3 DNA is TGTGCCAGCCACAGGGGTATGGGAAAAGAGACCCAGTACTTC.

This clonotype was observed at least ten times. The V and J genes are TRBV20-1 and TRBJ2-1; maybe TRBD2 (6 bases). The CDR3 length is 15 residues. CDR1 DFQATT and CDR2 SNEGSKA come from the germline V gene (reference sequence). The V gene lost 2 bases and the J gene lost 6 bases, with 17 bases spanning the gap. CDR3 coding DNA: TGCAGTGCTAGAAGGGCGGGATTCAGTATCAATGAGCAGTTCTTC. Translated, it gives CSARRAGFSINEQFF.

Many counts were recorded for this clonotype. The chain couples TRBV20-1 to TRBJ2-5; the match to TRBD2 covers 12 bases. CDR1 and CDR2 from the germline V gene are DFQATT and SNEGSKA (reference sequence). Trimming cost V 1 base and J 5 bases; bases outside gene matches: 11. The CDR3 covers 17 residues. CDR3 loop: CSARGASGREGGETQYF. The CDR3 nucleotides are TGCAGTGCTAGAGGGGCTAGCGGGAGGGAGGGAGGGGAGACCCAGTACTTC.

As to this clonotype: A read error may explain this, as a much larger clone is one base away. The chain employs TRBV27 and TRBJ2-7, with 8 bases matching TRBD1. The CDR3 contains 15 residues. Germline lookup yields CDR1 MNHEY and CDR2 SMNVEV (reference sequence). Here the CDR3 reads CTSSHTLDRAHEQYF. CDR3 DNA: TGTACCAGCAGTCATACCCTGGACAGGGCCCACGAGCAGTACTTC.

Worth noting for this clonotype: A read error may be the cause here, since a much bigger clone is one base away. The CDR3 bases are TGTGCCAGCTCACCTACTAGCGCGCTATCCTACGAGCAGTCCTTC. Protein sequence: CASSPTSALSYEQSF. The chain employs TRBV18 and TRBJ2-7; 7 bases line up with TRBD2. Per the germline V gene, CDR1 is KGHSH and CDR2 is LQKENI. CDR3 length: 15 residues.

This clonotype was seen ten or more times. The chain links TRBV5-6 to TRBJ2-1; D is uncertain. The CDR3 sequence is 13 residues long. V dropped 2 bases and J dropped 8 bases, with 11 bases sitting between them. Per the germline V gene, CDR1 is SGHDT and CDR2 is YYEEEE. This CDR3 is CASSFVDGDEQFF. In DNA, the CDR3 is TGTGCCAGCAGCTTCGTAGATGGCGATGAGCAGTTCTTC.

This clonotype was detected a few times. The chain couples TRBV28 to TRBJ1-5; no reliable D call. The V gene lost 2 bases and the J gene lost 0 bases, with 11 bases spanning the gap. Germline V gene sequence: CDR1 MDHEN, CDR2 SYDVKM. The CDR3 runs to 16 residues. In nucleotides, the CDR3 is TGTGCCAGCAGTTTAGCGGCACCCCATAGCAATCAGCCCCAGCATTTT. Translated: CASSLAAPHSNQPQHF.

The chain couples TRBV6-1 to TRBJ2-4; 10 positions agree with TRBD1. Germline V gene sequence: CDR1 MNHNS, CDR2 SASEGT. This CDR3 region has 15 residues. V shed 6 bases and J 10 bases; nucleotides not matched to a gene: 12. Here the CDR3 reads CASRTGGASSGIQYF. CDR3 in DNA: TGTGCCAGCAGGACAGGGGGCGCGTCTAGCGGAATTCAGTACTTC.

There are many counts of this clonotype. V and J are TRBV18 and TRBJ2-7, with 7 bases matching TRBD2. This CDR3 spans 13 amino acids. The junction had 6 bases not matched to a gene; V was cut back by 5 bases and J by 5 bases. Germline values: CDR1 KGHSH, CDR2 LQKENI. The CDR3 nucleotides are TGTGCCAGCTCAAGAGGGAGGGCCGACGAGCAGTACTTC. Protein: CASSRGRADEQYF. Variable domain in full (rest from reference TRBV18 and TRBJ2-7): NAGVMQNPRHLVRRRGQEARLRCSPMKGHSHVYWYRQLPEEGLKFMVYLQKENIIDESGMPKERFSAEFPKEGPSILRIQQVVRGDSAAYFCASSRGRADEQYFGPGTRLTVT.

A few counts support this clonotype. The chain is built from TRBV5-1 and TRBJ2-5; 10 bases are a match to TRBD2. Per the germline V gene, CDR1 is SGHRS and CDR2 is YFSETQ. The CDR3 spans 14 residues. After removal of 6 bases from V and 5 bases from J, the junction contained 7 bases not matched to a gene. The CDR3 protein is CASTPLAGVETQYF. For the CDR3, the DNA is TGCGCCAGCACTCCCCTAGCGGGAGTGGAGACCCAGTACTTC.

This clonotype was picked up one time. A much larger clone lies one base from this, so it may be a read error. The chain uses TRBV27 and TRBJ2-7; D is tentatively TRBD1 or TRBD2 (6 bases each). The ends were cut back, 4 bases at V and 11 bases at J, with 21 bases in the middle. The CDR3 runs 14 residues. Per the germline V gene, CDR1 is MNHEY and CDR2 is SMNVEV (reference sequence). The CDR3 sequence: CASSSRDGGWQEYF. The CDR3 DNA follows: TGTGCCAGCAGTTCCCGGGACGGGGGCTGGCAAGAGTACTTC.

This clonotype was seen many times. This sequence joins TRBV12-3 or TRBV12-4 and TRBJ1-5, with 7 bases matching TRBD1. The CDR3 sequence is 15 residues long. Trimming at V came to 6 bases and at J to 7 bases, leaving 12 bases not matched to a gene. The CDR3 nucleotides read TGTGCCAGCAGCACTATACAGGGGCTCGGACAGCCCCAGCATTTT. Its protein product is CASSTIQGLGQPQHF.

Ten or more counts support this clonotype. J is TRBJ2-7 and V is TRBV6-5, with unresolved D. V was trimmed by 4 bases and J by 5 bases, leaving 6 bases between them. The CDR3 has 11 amino acids. The germline gives CDR1 MNHEY, CDR2 SVGAGI. CDR3 DNA: TGTGCCAGCAGTTGGGTGGACGAGCAGTACTTC. Translation: CASSWVDEQYF.

Comments on this clonotype: Possible read error: a much larger clone is one base away. The rearrangement uses TRBV6-1 and TRBJ1-2; TRBD1 is a possible D gene (5 bases). Trimming left V 7 bases short and J 0 bases short, with 12 bases between. The CDR3 runs to 14 residues. Germline V gene lookup returns CDR1 MNHNS and CDR2 SASEGT. CDR3 DNA sequence: TGTGCCAGCAATGCGGGGCCTTCTAACTATGGCTACACCTTC. It codes for CASNAGPSNYGYTF.